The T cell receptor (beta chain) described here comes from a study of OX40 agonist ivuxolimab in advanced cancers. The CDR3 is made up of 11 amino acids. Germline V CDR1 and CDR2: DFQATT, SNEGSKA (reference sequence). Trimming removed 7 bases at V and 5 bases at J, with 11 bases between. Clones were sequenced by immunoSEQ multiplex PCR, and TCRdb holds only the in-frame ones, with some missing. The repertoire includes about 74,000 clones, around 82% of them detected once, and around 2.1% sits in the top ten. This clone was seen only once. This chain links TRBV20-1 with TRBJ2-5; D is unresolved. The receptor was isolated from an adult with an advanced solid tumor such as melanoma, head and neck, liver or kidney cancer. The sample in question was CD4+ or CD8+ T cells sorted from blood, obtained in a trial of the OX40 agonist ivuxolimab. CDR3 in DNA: TGCAGTGTGGCAGCACGGGAGACCCAGTACTTC. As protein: CSVAARETQYF.